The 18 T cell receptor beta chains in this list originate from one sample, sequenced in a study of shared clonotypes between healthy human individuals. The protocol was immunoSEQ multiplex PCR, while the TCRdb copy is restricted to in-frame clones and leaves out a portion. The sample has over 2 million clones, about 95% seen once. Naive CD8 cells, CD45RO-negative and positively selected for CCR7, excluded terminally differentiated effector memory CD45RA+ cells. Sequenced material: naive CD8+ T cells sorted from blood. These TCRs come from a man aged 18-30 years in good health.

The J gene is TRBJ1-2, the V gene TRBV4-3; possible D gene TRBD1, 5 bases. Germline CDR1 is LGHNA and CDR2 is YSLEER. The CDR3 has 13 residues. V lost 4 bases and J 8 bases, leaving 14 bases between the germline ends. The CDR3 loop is CASSPSEGVGYTF. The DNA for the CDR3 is TGCGCCAGCAGCCCGTCGGAAGGGGTAGGCTACACCTTC.

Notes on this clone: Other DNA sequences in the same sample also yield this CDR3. The CDR3 sequence: CAWSVDSNQPQHF. In nucleotides, the CDR3 is TGTGCCTGGAGTGTAGATAGCAATCAGCCCCAGCATTTT. The chain carries TRBV30 and TRBJ1-5; D uncertain. The CDR3 length is 13 residues. CDR1 and CDR2 (germline): GTSNPN, SVGIG (reference sequence). V lost 0 bases to trimming and J lost 0 bases, with 3 bases between them.

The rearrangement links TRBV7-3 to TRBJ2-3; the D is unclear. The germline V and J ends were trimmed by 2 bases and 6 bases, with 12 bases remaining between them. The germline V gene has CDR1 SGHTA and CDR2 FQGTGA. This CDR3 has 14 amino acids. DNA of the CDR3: TGTGCCAGCAGCTTACGGGCCTTCGGGGATACGCAGTATTTT. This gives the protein CASSLRAFGDTQYF.

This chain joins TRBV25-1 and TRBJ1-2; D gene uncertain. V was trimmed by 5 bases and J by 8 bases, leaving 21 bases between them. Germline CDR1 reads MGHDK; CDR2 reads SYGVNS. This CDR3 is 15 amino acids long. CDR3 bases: TGTGCCAGCAGTACCACTCCCATGGGTCTGGAGGGCTACACCTTC. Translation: CASSTTPMGLEGYTF.

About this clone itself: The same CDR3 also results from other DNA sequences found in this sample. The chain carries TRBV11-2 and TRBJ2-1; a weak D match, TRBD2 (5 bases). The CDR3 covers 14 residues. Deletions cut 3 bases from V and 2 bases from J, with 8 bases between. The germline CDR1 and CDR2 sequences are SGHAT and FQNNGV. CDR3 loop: CASSLPGAYNEQFF. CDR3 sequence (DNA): TGTGCCAGCAGCTTGCCCGGGGCCTACAATGAGCAGTTCTTC.

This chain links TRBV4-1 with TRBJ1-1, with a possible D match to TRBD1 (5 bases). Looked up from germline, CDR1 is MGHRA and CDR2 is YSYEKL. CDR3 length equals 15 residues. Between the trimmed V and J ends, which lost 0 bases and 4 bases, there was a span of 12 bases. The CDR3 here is CASSQDNTGGTEAFF. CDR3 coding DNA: TGCGCCAGCAGCCAAGATAACACAGGAGGCACTGAAGCTTTCTTT.

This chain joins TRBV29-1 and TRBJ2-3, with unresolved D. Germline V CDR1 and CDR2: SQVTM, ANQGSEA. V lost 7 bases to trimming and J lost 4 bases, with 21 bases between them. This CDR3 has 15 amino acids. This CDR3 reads CSGVWLTEESDTQYF. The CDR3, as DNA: TGCAGCGGCGTGTGGTTAACCGAGGAGTCAGATACGCAGTATTTT.

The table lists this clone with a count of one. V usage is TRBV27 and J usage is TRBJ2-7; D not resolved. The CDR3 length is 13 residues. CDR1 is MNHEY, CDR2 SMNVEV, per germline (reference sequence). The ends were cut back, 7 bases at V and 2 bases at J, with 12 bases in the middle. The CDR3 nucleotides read TGTGCCAGCACCGCTCCCCTCACCTACGAGCAGTACTTC. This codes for CASTAPLTYEQYF.

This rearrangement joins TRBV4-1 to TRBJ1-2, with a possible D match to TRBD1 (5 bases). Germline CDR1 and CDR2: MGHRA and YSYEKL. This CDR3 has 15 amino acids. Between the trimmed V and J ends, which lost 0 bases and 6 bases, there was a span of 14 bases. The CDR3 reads CASSQDGTTPHGYTF. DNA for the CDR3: TGCGCCAGCAGCCAAGATGGGACTACTCCCCATGGCTACACCTTC.

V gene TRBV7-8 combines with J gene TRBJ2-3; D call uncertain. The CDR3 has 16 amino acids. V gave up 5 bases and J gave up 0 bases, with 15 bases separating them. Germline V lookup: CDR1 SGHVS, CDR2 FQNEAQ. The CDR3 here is CASSKMPAGSTDTQYF. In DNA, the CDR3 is TGTGCCAGCAGCAAGATGCCCGCAGGTAGCACAGATACGCAGTATTTT.

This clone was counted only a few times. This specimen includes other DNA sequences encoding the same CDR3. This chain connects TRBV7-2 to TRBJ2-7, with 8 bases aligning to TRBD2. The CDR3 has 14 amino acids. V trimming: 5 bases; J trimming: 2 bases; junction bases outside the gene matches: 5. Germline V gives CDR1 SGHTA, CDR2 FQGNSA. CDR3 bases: TGTGCCAGCAGCCCAGGACTAGCCGCCTACGAGCAGTACTTC. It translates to CASSPGLAAYEQYF. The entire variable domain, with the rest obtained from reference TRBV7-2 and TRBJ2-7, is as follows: GAGVSQSPSNKVTEKGKDVELRCDPISGHTALYWYRQSLGQGLEFLIYFQGNSAPDKSGLPSDRFSAERTGGSVSTLTIQRTQQEDSAVYLCASSPGLAAYEQYFGPGTRLTVT.

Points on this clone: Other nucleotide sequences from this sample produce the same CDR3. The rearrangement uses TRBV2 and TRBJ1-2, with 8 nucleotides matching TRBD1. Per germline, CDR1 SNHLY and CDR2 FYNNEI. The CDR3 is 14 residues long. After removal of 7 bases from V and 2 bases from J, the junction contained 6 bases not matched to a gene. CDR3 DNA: TGTGCCAGCAACCCTGGACAGGGCAACTATGGCTACACCTTC. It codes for CASNPGQGNYGYTF.

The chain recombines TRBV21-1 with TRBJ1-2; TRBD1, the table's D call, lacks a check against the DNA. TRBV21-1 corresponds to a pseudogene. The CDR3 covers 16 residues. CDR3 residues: CASSIPGQGPSYGYTF. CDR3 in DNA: TGTGCCAGCAGCATTCCGGGACAGGGGCCCTCCTATGGCTACACCTTC.

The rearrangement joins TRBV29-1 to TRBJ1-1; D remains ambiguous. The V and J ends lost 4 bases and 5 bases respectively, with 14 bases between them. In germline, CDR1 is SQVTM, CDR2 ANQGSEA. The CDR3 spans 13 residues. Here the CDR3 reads CSVVYGKGTEAFF. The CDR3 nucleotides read TGCAGCGTTGTCTACGGTAAAGGGACTGAAGCTTTCTTT. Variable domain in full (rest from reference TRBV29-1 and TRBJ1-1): SAVISQKPSRDICQRGTSLTIQCQVDSQVTMMFWYRQQPGQSLTLIATANQGSEATYESGFVIDKFPISRPNLTFSTLTVSNMSPEDSSIYLCSVVYGKGTEAFFGQGTRLTVV.

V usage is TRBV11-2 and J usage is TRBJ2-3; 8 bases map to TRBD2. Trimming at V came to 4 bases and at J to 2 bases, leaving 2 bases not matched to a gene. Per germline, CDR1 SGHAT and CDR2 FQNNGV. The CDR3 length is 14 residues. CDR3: CASSSGLATDTQYF. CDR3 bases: TGTGCCAGCAGCTCCGGACTAGCCACAGATACGCAGTATTTT.

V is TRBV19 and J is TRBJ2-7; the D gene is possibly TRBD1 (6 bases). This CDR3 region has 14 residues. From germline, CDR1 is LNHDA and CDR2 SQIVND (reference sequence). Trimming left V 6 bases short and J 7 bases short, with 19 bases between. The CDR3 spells CASRPDRDYVEQYF. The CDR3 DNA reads TGTGCCAGTAGGCCGGACAGAGACTACGTTGAGCAGTACTTC.

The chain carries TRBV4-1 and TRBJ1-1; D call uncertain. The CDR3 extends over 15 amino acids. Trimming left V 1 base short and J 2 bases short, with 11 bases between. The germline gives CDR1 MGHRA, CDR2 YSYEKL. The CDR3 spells CASSQGANTNTEAFF. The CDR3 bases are TGCGCCAGCAGCCAAGGCGCGAACACAAACACTGAAGCTTTCTTT.

In nucleotides, the CDR3 is TGTGCCAGCAGTGAACGGACAGGGGATCAGCCCCAGCATTTT. This codes for CASSERTGDQPQHF. The chain recombines TRBV25-1 with TRBJ1-5, with 9 nucleotides matching TRBD1. The J segment lost 5 bases and the V segment lost 2 bases, leaving 1 base of the junction unmatched. This CDR3 is 14 amino acids long. Germline values: CDR1 MGHDK, CDR2 SYGVNS. The full variable domain, completed using reference TRBV25-1 and TRBJ1-5, is EADIYQTPRYLVIGTGKKITLECSQTMGHDKMYWYQQDPGMELHLIHYSYGVNSTEKGDLSSESTVSRIRTEHFPLTLESARPSHTSQYLCASSERTGDQPQHFGDGTRLSIL.